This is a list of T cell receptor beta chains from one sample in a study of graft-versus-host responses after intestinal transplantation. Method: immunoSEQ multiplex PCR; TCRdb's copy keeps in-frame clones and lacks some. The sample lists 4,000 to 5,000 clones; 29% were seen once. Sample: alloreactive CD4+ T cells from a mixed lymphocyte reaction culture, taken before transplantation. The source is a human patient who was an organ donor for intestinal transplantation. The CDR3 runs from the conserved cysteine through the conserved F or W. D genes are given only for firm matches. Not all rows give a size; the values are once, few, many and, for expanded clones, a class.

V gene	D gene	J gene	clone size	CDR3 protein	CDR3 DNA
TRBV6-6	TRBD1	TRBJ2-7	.	CASADRGSSYEQYF	TGTGCCAGCGCCGACAGGGGGTCTTCCTACGAGCAGTACTTC
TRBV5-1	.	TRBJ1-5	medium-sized	CASSSGDNQPQHF	TGCGCCAGCAGTTCAGGGGACAATCAGCCCCAGCATTTT
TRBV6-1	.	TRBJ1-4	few	CASRGRLGEKLFF	TGTGCCAGCAGAGGTAGATTGGGCGAAAAACTGTTTTTT
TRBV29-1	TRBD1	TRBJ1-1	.	CSVLGGDVDTEAFF	TGCAGCGTTTTAGGGGGCGACGTGGACACTGAAGCTTTCTTT
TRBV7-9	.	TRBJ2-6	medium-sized	CASSLLVRLPGANVLTF	TGTGCCAGCAGCTTACTGGTCCGACTTCCTGGGGCCAACGTCCTGACTTTC
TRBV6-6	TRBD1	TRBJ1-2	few	CASSYITGGYGYTF	TGTGCCAGCAGTTACATTACAGGGGGCTATGGCTACACCTTC
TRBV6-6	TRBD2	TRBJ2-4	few	CASSYSPGGPWNIQYF	TGTGCCAGCAGTTACTCCCCGGGGGGGCCGTGGAACATTCAGTACTTC
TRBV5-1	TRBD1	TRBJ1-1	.	CASSLSGGRTEAFF	TGCGCCAGCAGCTTATCAGGGGGCCGAACTGAAGCTTTCTTT
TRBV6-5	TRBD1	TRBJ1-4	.	CASSYVDRVKEKLFF	TGTGCCAGCAGTTACGTCGACAGGGTTAAAGAAAAACTGTTTTTT
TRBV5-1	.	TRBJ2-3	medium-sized	CASSLNTDTQYF	TGCGCCAGCAGCTTGAACACAGATACGCAGTATTTT
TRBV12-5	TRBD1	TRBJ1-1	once	CASGLAIKDRLNTEAFF	TGTGCTAGTGGTTTGGCAATCAAGGACAGGTTGAACACTGAAGCTTTCTTT
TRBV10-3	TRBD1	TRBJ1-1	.	CAISTGVAEAFF	TGTGCCATCAGTACAGGGGTCGCTGAAGCTTTCTTT
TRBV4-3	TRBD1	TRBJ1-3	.	CASSQTGGRGNTIYF	TGCGCCAGCAGCCAAACAGGGGGCCGGGGAAACACCATATATTTT
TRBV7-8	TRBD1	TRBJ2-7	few	CASSPRPGTGGYEQYF	TGTGCCAGCAGCCCACGACCGGGGACAGGGGGTTACGAGCAGTACTTC
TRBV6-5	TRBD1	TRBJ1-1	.	CASSPLGQGNTEAFF	TGTGCCAGCAGCCCCCTAGGACAGGGGAACACTGAAGCTTTCTTT
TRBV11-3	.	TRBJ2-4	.	CASSFSGAKNIQYF	TGTGCCAGCAGCTTCAGCGGGGCCAAAAACATTCAGTACTTC
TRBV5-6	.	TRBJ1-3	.	CASSLRGLSGNTIYF	TGTGCCAGCAGTCTCCGAGGCCTCTCTGGAAACACCATATATTTT
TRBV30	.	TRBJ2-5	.	CAWSVLTRVEAQYF	TGTGCCTGGAGTGTACTAACCAGGGTGGAGGCCCAGTACTTC
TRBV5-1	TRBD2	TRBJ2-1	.	CASSQGLAVISSYNEQFF	TGCGCCAGCAGTCAAGGACTAGCGGTGATTAGCTCCTACAATGAGCAGTTCTTC
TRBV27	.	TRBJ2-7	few	CASSPHYEQYF	TGTGCCAGCAGTCCGCACTACGAGCAGTACTTC
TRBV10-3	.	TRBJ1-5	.	CAVREANQPQHF	TGTGCCGTGCGGGAGGCCAATCAGCCCCAGCATTTT
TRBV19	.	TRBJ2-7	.	CASSRGYEQYF	TGTGCCAGTAGTCGGGGCTACGAGCAGTACTTC
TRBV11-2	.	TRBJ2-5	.	CASSLLQFQETQYF	TGTGCCAGCAGCTTACTTCAGTTTCAAGAGACCCAGTACTTC
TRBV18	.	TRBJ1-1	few	CASSPRGENTEAFF	TGTGCCAGCTCACCCAGGGGCGAGAACACTGAAGCTTTCTTT
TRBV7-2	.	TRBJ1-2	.	CASSLAAGGYTF	TGTGCCAGCAGCTTAGCGGCCGGTGGCTACACCTTC
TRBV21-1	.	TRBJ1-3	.	CASSPWLLQHARNTIYF	TGTGCCAGCAGCCCTTGGTTGCTACAACACGCACGAAACACCATATATTTT
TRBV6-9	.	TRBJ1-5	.	CASSYSGEVQPQHF	TGTGCCAGCAGTTACTCGGGGGAGGTTCAGCCCCAGCATTTT
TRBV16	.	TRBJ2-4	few	CASSQSVTKNIQYF	TGTGCCAGCAGCCAATCGGTCACTAAAAACATTCAGTACTTC
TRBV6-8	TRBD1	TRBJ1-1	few	CASKQGATEAFF	TGTGCCAGCAAACAGGGGGCGACTGAAGCTTTCTTT
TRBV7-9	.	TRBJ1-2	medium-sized	CASSSYRDYGYTF	TGTGCCAGCAGCTCATACAGGGACTATGGCTACACCTTC
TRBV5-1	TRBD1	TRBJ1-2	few	CASSLDRGPYGYTF	TGCGCCAGCAGCTTGGACAGGGGACCCTATGGCTACACCTTC